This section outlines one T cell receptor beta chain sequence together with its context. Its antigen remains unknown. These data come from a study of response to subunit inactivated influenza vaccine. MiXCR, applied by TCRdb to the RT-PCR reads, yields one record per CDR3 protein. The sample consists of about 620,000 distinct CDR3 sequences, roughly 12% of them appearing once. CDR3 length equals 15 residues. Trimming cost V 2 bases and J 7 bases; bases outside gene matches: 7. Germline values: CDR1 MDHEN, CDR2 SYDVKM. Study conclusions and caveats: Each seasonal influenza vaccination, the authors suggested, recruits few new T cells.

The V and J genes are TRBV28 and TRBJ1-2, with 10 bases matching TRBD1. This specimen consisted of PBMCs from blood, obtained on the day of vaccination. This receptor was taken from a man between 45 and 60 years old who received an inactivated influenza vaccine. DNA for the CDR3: TGTGCCAGCAGTTTAACGGGACAGGGGCGAAGTGGCTACACCTTC. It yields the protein CASSLTGQGRSGYTF.